Following are 11 T cell receptor beta chains from one sample sequenced in a study of response to subunit inactivated influenza vaccine. TCRdb used MiXCR to reprocess the RT-PCR reads, holding one entry per CDR3 protein. Here the sample spans approximately 570,000 distinct CDR3 sequences, less than 8% being singletons. The source was PBMCs from blood, collected around 25 months after vaccination. These receptors were collected from a man aged 50 to 69 who received an inactivated influenza vaccine.

This clonotype occurred many times. V and J are TRBV9 and TRBJ2-3; D is unresolved. Trimming pared 2 bases from V and 6 bases from J, leaving 7 bases between. The CDR3 is 12 amino acids. Germline CDR1 SGDLS, CDR2 YYNGEE. The CDR3 coding sequence is TGTGCCAGCAGCGTTAACTGGGATACGCAGTATTTT. This encodes CASSVNWDTQYF.

This clonotype was counted between two and nine times. The CDR3 nucleotides read TGTGCCAGCTTACAGGGCAGCACCGGGGAGCTGTTTTTT. Translating gives CASLQGSTGELFF. This chain connects TRBV7-2 to TRBJ2-2; D possibly corresponds to TRBD1 (6 bases). V was shortened by 8 bases and J by 4 bases, with 11 bases between the two germline ends. The CDR3 extends over 13 amino acids. The germline V gene encodes CDR1 SGHTA and CDR2 FQGNSA. Full variable domain (rest looked up from reference TRBV7-2 and TRBJ2-2): GAGVSQSPSNKVTEKGKDVELRCDPISGHTALYWYRQSLGQGLEFLIYFQGNSAPDKSGLPSDRFSAERTGGSVSTLTIQRTQQEDSAVYLCASLQGSTGELFFGEGSRLTVL.

The table lists this clonotype with a few counts. J is TRBJ1-5 and V is TRBV20-1, with 9 bases lining up with TRBD1. Germline V gives CDR1 DFQATT, CDR2 SNEGSKA (reference sequence). Losses at the gene ends were 4 bases for V and 0 bases for J; bases not matched to a gene: 7. CDR3 length: 16 residues. As DNA, the CDR3 is TGCAGTGCTACACCCGGGACAGGGAATAGCAATCAGCCCCAGCATTTT. It yields the protein CSATPGTGNSNQPQHF.

The rearrangement joins TRBV20-1 to TRBJ1-1, with D possibly matching TRBD1 (5 bases). The CDR3 covers 15 residues. The V and J ends lost 5 bases and 1 base respectively, with 17 bases between them. From germline, CDR1 is DFQATT and CDR2 SNEGSKA (reference sequence). The CDR3 loop reads CSAQRAQGGNTEAFF. The DNA of the CDR3 is TGCAGTGCTCAACGGGCCCAGGGAGGGAACACTGAAGCTTTCTTT.

The chain is built from TRBV4-1 and TRBJ2-1; TRBD1 matches at 7 bases. Germline CDR1 and CDR2: MGHRA and YSYEKL. V lost 1 base and J lost 7; bases outside the gene matches: 10. The length of the CDR3 is 16 residues. The DNA for the CDR3 is TGCGCCAGCAGCCAAGGTTACAGGGGTATGAGGAATGAGCAGTTCTTC. It yields the protein CASSQGYRGMRNEQFF.

This clonotype was found a few times. The chain employs TRBV11-2 and TRBJ2-7, with 11 bases identical to TRBD2. V gave up 1 base and J gave up 4 bases; unmatched junction bases: 6. The germline V gene has CDR1 SGHAT and CDR2 FQNNGV. This CDR3 region has 16 residues. The CDR3 sequence is CASSLVRLAGTYEQYF. CDR3 nucleotides: TGTGCCAGCAGCTTAGTAAGACTAGCGGGGACTTACGAGCAGTACTTC.

The CDR3 coding sequence is TGCGCCAGCAGCCAAGGGGCTGTGAGGGATGGTAGGTACGAGCAGTACTTC. Its protein product is CASSQGAVRDGRYEQYF. J is TRBJ2-7 and V is TRBV4-1; D possibly corresponds to TRBD2 (5 bases). Trimming took off 1 base at V and 4 bases at J, with 20 bases between the two ends. The CDR3 has 17 residues. Germline V gene sequence: CDR1 MGHRA, CDR2 YSYEKL.

The chain is built from TRBV7-9 and TRBJ2-3, with D perhaps matching TRBD1 (5 bases). This CDR3 region has 17 residues. V lost 1 base and J lost 2, with 16 bases in between. Looked up from germline, CDR1 is SEHNR and CDR2 is FQNEAQ (reference sequence). CDR3 amino acids: CASSLGLGWTNTDTQYF. The CDR3 DNA is TGTGCCAGCAGCTTAGGGTTGGGGTGGACAAACACAGATACGCAGTATTTT.

This clonotype showed up just a few times. CDR3 bases: TGTGCCAGCAGCTTGGGGACTAGCGGGAGCGGGACCCAGTACTTC. It yields the protein CASSLGTSGSGTQYF. The chain uses TRBV12-3 or TRBV12-4 and TRBJ2-5; 14 bases fit TRBD2. V shed 6 bases, J shed 7 bases, and the junction held 7 bases outside the gene matches. The CDR3 runs 15 residues.

V gene TRBV5-1 combines with J gene TRBJ2-3; D is perhaps TRBD2 (6 bases). The CDR3 is made up of 15 amino acids. From germline, CDR1 is SGHRS and CDR2 YFSETQ. The V gene lost 0 bases and the J gene lost 5 bases, with 13 bases spanning the gap. The DNA for the CDR3 is TGCGCCAGCAGCTTGGGGTCCGGGGGAGGAGATACGCAGTATTTT. This translates into CASSLGSGGGDTQYF.

In this sample, this clonotype turned up many times. The genes are TRBV10-3 and TRBJ2-5, with 13 positions matching TRBD2. The germline gives CDR1 ENHRY, CDR2 SYGVKD. With V trimmed by 6 bases and J by 5 bases, 9 bases remained unmatched. The CDR3 contains 16 residues. The CDR3 bases are TGTGCCATCAGCTCCACTAGCGGGAGGGACTGGGAGACCCAGTACTTC. Amino acid sequence: CAISSTSGRDWETQYF.